This entry is about one T cell receptor (beta chain). Its antigen is unidentified. In the PCR, 60 Vbeta and 13 Jbeta primers were used. The assay was immunoSEQ multiplex PCR, and TCRdb's table has in-frame clones only and misses some. The sample shows 140,000 or so clones, over 75% of them seen only once. This sample was included in a study of cytomegalovirus exposure and HLA in healthy donors. Overall study results and limits: DRB1 had the most TCR associations and HLA-C the fewest, a later analysis found, with rates varying by HLA locus. There were some public TCRs occurring in many donors, but most TCR sequences were rare.

The sample comprised PBMCs. This TCR came from a woman in her thirties or forties in good health and CMV-seronegative.

CDR3 coding DNA: TGTGCCAGAGGGGGCGAAAAACTGTTTTTT. Protein: CARGGEKLFF. The chain couples TRBV2 to TRBJ1-4; 7 bases align to TRBD1. This CDR3 region has 10 residues. Trimming at V came to 9 bases and at J to 8 bases, leaving 0 bases not matched to a gene. Germline loops: CDR1 SNHLY, CDR2 FYNNEI.